The entry below describes one T cell receptor beta chain. This sample is part of a study of blood T cell repertoires in COVID-19. Across the study: T cells, B-cell-depleted T cells, or PBMCs supplied cDNA or gDNA.

Under the authors' procedure: The assay estimated nucleated cells by amplifying reference gene primers. TCRdb keeps only in-frame clones here, not all; method: immunoSEQ multiplex PCR. Clonal size and the V and J genes are those of that table, whereas D and trimming came from the DNA. The table records some 190,000 clones, 88% of them present only once. Specimen: peripheral blood. The receptor was isolated from a human donor in a cohort sampled during active COVID-19.

This chain's CDR3 is CSVEDGANYGYTF. CDR3 DNA: TGCAGCGTTGAAGATGGAGCTAACTATGGCTACACCTTC. This sequence joins TRBV29-1 and TRBJ1-2; D uncertain. There are 13 residues in the CDR3. The ends were cut back, 0 bases at V and 0 bases at J, with 5 bases in the middle. Per germline, CDR1 SQVTM and CDR2 ANQGSEA.